This T cell receptor (beta chain) derives from a study of shared clonotypes between healthy human individuals. Here immunoSEQ multiplex PCR was the method, and the copy in TCRdb shows in-frame clones only, minus some. Here the sample spans around 700,000 clones, around 72% being singletons. V gave up 3 bases and J gave up 1 base, with 9 bases separating them. From germline, CDR1 is KGHSH and CDR2 LQKENI. The CDR3 consists of 14 residues. This clone was picked up one time. Material for sequencing was memory CD4+ T cells sorted from blood. Subset meaning: CD45RA-negative fraction. This sequence was found in a woman aged 25-40 years in good health. This rearrangement joins TRBV18 to TRBJ2-5; possible D gene TRBD2, 5 bases. This CDR3 is CASSPAGLQETQYF. The CDR3 DNA reads as TGTGCCAGCTCACCTGCGGGCCTCCAAGAGACCCAGTACTTC.